This TCR beta chain is from a study of prognosis after radiotherapy for stage I lung cancer. Germline loops: CDR1 MNHEY, CDR2 SVGEGT. The ends lost 1 base at V and 4 bases at J; junction bases unmatched: 22. The CDR3 contains 21 residues. The study amplified the TCR beta CDR3 region from genomic DNA. This amplification was carried out by two rounds of multiplex PCR. Amplification during the initial PCR round employed primers specific to each TRBV and TRBJ gene. One entry per CDR3 protein, called by TCRdb with MiXCR from the multiplex PCR reads. The sample lists 20,000 to 25,000 distinct CDR3 sequences, roughly two fifths seen once, with roughly 21% in the top ten.

The receptor's source is a donor aged 50 or older with non-small cell lung cancer. The sample here was PBMCs, taken before or after stereotactic body radiation therapy (not recorded which). The rearrangement links TRBV6-2 or TRBV6-3 to TRBJ2-3; TRBD2 aligns across 8 bases. The CDR3 spells CASSYWAPAGAPLIFADTQYF. The CDR3 DNA sequence: TGTGCCAGCAGTTACTGGGCCCCAGCGGGAGCCCCTCTTATCTTCGCAGATACGCAGTATTTT.